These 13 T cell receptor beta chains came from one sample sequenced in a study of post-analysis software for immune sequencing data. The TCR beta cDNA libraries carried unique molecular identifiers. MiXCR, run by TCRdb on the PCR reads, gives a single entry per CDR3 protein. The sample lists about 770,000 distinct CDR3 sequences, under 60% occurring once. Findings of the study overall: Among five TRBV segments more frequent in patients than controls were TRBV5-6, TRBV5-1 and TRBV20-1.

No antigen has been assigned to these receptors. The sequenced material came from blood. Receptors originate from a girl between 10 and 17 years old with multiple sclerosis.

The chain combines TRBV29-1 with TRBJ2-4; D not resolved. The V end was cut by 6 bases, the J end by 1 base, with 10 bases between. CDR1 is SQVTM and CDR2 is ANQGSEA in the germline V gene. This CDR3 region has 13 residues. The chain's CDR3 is CSVPGRAKNIQYF. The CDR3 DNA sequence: TGCAGCGTCCCTGGGCGGGCCAAAAACATTCAGTACTTC.

CDR3 nucleotide sequence: TGTGCCAGCAGTGATTGGCGGTCTGAAGCTTTCTTT. Its translation: CASSDWRSEAFF. The gene calls are TRBV25-1 and TRBJ1-1, with no clear D. Trimming took 3 bases from V and 6 from J, leaving 8 bases between them. Germline CDR1 and CDR2: MGHDK and SYGVNS. The CDR3 totals 12 residues.

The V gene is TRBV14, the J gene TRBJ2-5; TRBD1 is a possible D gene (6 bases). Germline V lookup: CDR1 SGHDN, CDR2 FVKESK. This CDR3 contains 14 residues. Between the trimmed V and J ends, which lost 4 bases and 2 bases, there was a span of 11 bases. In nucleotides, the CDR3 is TGTGCCAGCAGCCCGATAGGGACACAAGAGACCCAGTACTTC. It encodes CASSPIGTQETQYF. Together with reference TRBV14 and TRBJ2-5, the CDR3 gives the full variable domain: EAGVTQFPSHSVIEKGQTVTLRCDPISGHDNLYWYRRVMGKEIKFLLHFVKESKQDESGMPNNRFLAERTGGTYSTLKVQPAELEDSGVYFCASSPIGTQETQYFGPGTRLLVL.

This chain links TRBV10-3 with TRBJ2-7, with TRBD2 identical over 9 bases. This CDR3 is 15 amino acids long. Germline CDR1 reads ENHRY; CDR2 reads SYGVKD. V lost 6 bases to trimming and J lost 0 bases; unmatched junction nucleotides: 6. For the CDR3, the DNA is TGTGCCATCAGCGAGACTAGCGGTTCCTCCTACGAGCAGTACTTC. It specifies CAISETSGSSYEQYF.

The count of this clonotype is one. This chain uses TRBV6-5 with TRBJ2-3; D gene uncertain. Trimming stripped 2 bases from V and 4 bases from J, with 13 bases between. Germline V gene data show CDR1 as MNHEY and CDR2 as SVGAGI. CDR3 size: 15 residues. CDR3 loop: CASSYTPHGSDTQYF. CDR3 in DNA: TGTGCCAGCAGTTACACGCCCCACGGGTCAGATACGCAGTATTTT.

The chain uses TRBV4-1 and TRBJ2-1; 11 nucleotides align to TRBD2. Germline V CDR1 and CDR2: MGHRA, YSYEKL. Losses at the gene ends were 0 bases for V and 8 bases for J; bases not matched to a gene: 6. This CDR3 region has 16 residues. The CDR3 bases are TGCGCCAGCAGCCAAGATATCCTAGCGGGAGGTTATGAGCAGTTCTTC. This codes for CASSQDILAGGYEQFF.

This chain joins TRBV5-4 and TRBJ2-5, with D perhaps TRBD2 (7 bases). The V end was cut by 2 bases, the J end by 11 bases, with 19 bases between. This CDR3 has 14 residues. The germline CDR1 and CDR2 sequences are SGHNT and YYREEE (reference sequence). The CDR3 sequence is CASSLGEGGGEQYF. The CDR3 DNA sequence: TGTGCCAGCAGCTTAGGAGAAGGGGGGGGTGAGCAGTACTTC. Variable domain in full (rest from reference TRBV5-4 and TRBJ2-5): ETGVTQSPTHLIKTRGQQVTLRCSSQSGHNTVSWYQQALGQGPQFIFQYYREEENGRGNFPPRFSGLQFPNYSSELNVNALELDDSALYLCASSLGEGGGEQYFGPGTRLLVL.

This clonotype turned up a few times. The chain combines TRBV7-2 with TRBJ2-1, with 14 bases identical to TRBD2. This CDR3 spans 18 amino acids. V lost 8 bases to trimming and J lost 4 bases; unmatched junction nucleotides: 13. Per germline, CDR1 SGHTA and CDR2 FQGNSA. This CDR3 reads CASWSRLAGGPRYNEQFF. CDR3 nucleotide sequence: TGTGCCAGCTGGAGCCGACTAGCGGGAGGGCCTCGGTACAATGAGCAGTTCTTC.

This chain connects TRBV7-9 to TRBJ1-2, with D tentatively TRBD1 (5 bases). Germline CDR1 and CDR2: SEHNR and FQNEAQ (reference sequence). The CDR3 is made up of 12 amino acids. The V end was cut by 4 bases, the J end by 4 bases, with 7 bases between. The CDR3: CASSYDSYGYTF. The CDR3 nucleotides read TGTGCCAGCAGCTATGACAGCTATGGCTACACCTTC.

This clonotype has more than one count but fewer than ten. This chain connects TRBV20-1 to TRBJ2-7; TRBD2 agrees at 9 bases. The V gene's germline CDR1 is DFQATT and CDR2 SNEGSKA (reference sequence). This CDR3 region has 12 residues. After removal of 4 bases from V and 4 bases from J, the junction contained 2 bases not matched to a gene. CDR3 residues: CSAISGRYEQYF. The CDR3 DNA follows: TGCAGTGCTATTAGCGGGAGATACGAGCAGTACTTC.

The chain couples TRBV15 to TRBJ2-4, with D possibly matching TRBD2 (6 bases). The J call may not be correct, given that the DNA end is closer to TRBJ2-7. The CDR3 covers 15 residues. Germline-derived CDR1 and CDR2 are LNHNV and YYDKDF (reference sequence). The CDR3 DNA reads TGTGCCACCAGCAGATCCGGAGGGCCGTTCTACGAGCAGTACTTC. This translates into CATSRSGGPFYEQYF.

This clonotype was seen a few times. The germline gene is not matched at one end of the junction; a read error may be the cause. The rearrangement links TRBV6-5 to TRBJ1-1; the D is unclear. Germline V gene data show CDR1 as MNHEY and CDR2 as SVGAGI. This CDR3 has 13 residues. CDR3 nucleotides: TGTACCAGCACGCGTGGCACGTACACTGAAGCTTTCTTT. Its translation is CTSTRGTYTEAFF.

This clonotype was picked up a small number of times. The CDR3: CASSQGVSPGDEQYF. For the CDR3, the DNA is TGCGCCAGCAGCCAAGGGGTCAGCCCCGGGGACGAGCAGTACTTC. V usage is TRBV4-1 and J usage is TRBJ2-7; D is possibly TRBD2 (5 bases). Germline loops: CDR1 MGHRA, CDR2 YSYEKL. This CDR3 is 15 amino acids long. V was shortened by 1 base and J by 5 bases, with 15 bases between the two germline ends.